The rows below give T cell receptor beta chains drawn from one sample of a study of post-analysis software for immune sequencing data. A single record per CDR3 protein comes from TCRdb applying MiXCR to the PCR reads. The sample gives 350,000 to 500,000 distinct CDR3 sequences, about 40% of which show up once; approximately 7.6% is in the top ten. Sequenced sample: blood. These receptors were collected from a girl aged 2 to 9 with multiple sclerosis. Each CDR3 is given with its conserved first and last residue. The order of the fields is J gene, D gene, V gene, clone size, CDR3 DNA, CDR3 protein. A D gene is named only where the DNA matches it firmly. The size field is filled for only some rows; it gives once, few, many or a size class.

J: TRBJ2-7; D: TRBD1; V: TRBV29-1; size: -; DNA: TGCAGCGTTGAGGGTCGAACAGGGGCCTACGAGCAGTACTTC; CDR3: CSVEGRTGAYEQYF
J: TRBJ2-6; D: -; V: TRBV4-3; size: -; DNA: TGCGCCAGCAGCCCAAGACGTGGGTTTCCGGGGGCGACTGGGGCCAACGTCCTGACTTTC; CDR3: CASSPRRGFPGATGANVLTF
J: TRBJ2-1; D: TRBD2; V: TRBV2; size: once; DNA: TGTGCCAGCACCAAGATGGAGCAGAACAGACTAGCGGGGGTCTACAATGAGCAGTTCTTC; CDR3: CASTKMEQNRLAGVYNEQFF
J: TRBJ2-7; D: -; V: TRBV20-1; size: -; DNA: TGCAGTGCCCCCTACGCCCCTAGTAAGTCGTCCTACGAGCAGTACTTC; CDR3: CSAPYAPSKSSYEQYF
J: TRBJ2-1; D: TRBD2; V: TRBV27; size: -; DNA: TGTGCCAACACTGCCGGGGCGGGGGACAATGAGCAGTTCTTC; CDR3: CANTAGAGDNEQFF
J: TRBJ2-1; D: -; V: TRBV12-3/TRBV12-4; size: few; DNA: TGTGCCAGCAGTTTATTTGGGGTGGATGAGCAGTTCTTC; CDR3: CASSLFGVDEQFF
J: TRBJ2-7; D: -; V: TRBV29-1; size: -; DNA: TGCAGCGTGGGGGGCGTGAGCTCCTACGAGCAGTACTTC; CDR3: CSVGGVSSYEQYF
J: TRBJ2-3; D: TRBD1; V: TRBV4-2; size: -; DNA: TGTGCCAGCAGGGCGACTCAGGGGGCACCCCCTAGCACAGATACGCAGTATTTT; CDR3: CASRATQGAPPSTDTQYF
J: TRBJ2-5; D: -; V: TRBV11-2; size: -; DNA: TGTGCCAGCGGGAGCACTTTTCAAGAGACCCAGTACTTC; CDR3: CASGSTFQETQYF
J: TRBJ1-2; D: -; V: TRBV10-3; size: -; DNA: TGTGCCATCGGTGAGGGATTCCCCCACTATGGCTACACCTTC; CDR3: CAIGEGFPHYGYTF
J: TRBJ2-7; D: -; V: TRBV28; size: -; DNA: TGTGCCAGCAGTCTCCCCAGGGCCATCTCCTACGAGCAGTACTTC; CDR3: CASSLPRAISYEQYF
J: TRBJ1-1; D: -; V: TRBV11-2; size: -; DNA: TGTGCCAGCAGCCCCCTTTTAGCGCCGGAGAATACTGAAGCTTTCTTT; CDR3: CASSPLLAPENTEAFF
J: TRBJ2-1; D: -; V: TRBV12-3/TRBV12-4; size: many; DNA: TGTGCCAGCAGTTTCAGCGGCAATGAGCAGTTCTTC; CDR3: CASSFSGNEQFF
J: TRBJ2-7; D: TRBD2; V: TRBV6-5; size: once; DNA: TGTGCCAGCAGTCCCCAGACTAGCGGGGTATACTACGAGCAGTACTTC; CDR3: CASSPQTSGVYYEQYF
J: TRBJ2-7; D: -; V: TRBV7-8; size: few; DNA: TGTGCCAGCAGCTTAGGGTCCTTCTCCTACGAGCAGTACTTC; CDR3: CASSLGSFSYEQYF
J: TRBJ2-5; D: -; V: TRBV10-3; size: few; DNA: TGTGCCATCAGTACAGAGAGTCAACGTTACCAAGAGACCCAGTACTTC; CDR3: CAISTESQRYQETQYF
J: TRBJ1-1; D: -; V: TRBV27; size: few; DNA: TGTGCCAGCAGTTTAGGGCCGGGGACTGAAGCTTTCTTT; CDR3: CASSLGPGTEAFF
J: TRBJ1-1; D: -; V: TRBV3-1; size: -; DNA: TGTGCCAGCAGCAGCGTACGGGGGACTGAAGCTTTCTTT; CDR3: CASSSVRGTEAFF
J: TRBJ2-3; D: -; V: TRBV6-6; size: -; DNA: TGTGCCAGCAGTTACCGAGGGGATGGCACAGATACGCAGTATTTT; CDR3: CASSYRGDGTDTQYF
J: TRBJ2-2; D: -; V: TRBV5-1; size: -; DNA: TGCGCCAGCAGCCAACGGACTGTCGACACCGGGGAGCTGTTTTTT; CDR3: CASSQRTVDTGELFF
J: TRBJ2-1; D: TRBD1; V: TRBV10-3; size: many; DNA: TGTGCCACCGCAGAGGGACAGGCAAGCAATGAGCAGTTCTTC; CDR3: CATAEGQASNEQFF
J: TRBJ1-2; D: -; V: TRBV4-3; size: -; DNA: TGCGCCAGCAGCCCCGGGCGGTTGTTCGGCTATGGCTACACCTTC; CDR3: CASSPGRLFGYGYTF
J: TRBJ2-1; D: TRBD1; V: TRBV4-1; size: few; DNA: TGCGCCAGCAGCCAAGCGACAGGGTCCTACAATGAGCAGTTCTTC; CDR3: CASSQATGSYNEQFF
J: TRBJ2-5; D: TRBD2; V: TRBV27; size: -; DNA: TGTGCCAGCAGTCGTCCTAGCGGGAGTGGGCAAGAGACCCAGTACTTC; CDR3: CASSRPSGSGQETQYF
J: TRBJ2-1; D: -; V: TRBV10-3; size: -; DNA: TGTGCCATCAGTGATACCCGACAGGGAGGGTACAATGAGCAGTTCTTC; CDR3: CAISDTRQGGYNEQFF
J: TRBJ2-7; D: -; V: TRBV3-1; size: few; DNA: TGTGCCAGCAGCCAAGCCCAGGAGCAGTACTTC; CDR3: CASSQAQEQYF
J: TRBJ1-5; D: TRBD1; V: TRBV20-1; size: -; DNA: TGCAGTGCTAGGGACAGGGGTTATCAGCCCCAGCATTTT; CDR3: CSARDRGYQPQHF
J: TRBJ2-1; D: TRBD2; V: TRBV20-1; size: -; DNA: TGCAGTGCTTTATCACGGACTAGCGGGGGGAGTAATGAGCAGTTCTTC; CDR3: CSALSRTSGGSNEQFF
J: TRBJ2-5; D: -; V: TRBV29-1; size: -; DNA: TGCAGCGGTGACAGAAGTGATATCGATGAGCAGTACTTC; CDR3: CSGDRSDIDEQYF
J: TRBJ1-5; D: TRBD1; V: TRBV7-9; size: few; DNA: TGTGCCAGCAGCGCCGGACAGGTTAATCAGCCCCAGCATTTT; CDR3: CASSAGQVNQPQHF
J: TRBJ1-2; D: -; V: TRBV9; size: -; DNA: TGTGCCAGCAGCGTAGCACCCGGAGACTATGGCTACACCTTC; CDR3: CASSVAPGDYGYTF
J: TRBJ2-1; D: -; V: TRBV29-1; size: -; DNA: TGCAGCGTTAAACTAAGAAAAGGGTACAATGAGCAGTTCTTC; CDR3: CSVKLRKGYNEQFF
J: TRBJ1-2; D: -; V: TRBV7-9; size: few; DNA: TGTGCCAGCAGCTTAAAAGCATACACCGGCTATGGCTACACCTTC; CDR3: CASSLKAYTGYGYTF
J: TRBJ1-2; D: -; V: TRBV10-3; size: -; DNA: TGTGCCATCAGTGAGGCAGGGGTTGATGGCTACACCTTC; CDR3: CAISEAGVDGYTF
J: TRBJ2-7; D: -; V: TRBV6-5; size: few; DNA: TGTGCCAGCAGTTACGAGGCCCCGGGGCTAGCAGATACCTACGAGCAGTACTTC; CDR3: CASSYEAPGLADTYEQYF
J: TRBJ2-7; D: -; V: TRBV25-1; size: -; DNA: TGTGCCAGCAGTAAGTCGGTCAGTTCCTGCGAGCAGTACTTC; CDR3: CASSKSVSSCEQYF
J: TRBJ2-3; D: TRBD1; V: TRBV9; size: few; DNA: TGTGCCAGCAGTGGACTTGGACAGGGGGCATGGGATACGCAGTATTTT; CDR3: CASSGLGQGAWDTQYF
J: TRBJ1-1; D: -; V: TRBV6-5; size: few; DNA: TGTGCCAGCACCTTAAAACCAGGGAAGTTGTACGGAGCTTTCTTT; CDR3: CASTLKPGKLYGAFF
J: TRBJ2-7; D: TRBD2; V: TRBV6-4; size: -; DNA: TGTGCCAGCAGCTGGGCTAGCGGGGGAACCTACGAGCAGTACTTC; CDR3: CASSWASGGTYEQYF
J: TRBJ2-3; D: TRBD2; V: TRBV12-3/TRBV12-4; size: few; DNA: TGTGCCAGCAGTGTGGGACTAGCGGGAGCTAGAGATACGCAGTATTTT; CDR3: CASSVGLAGARDTQYF
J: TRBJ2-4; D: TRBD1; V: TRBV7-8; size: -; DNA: TGTGCTAGCAGCATCCTCGAAGGGGGCTGGGGGCAGTACTTC; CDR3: CASSILEGGWGQYF
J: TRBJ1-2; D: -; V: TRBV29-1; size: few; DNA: TGCAGCGTTGAAGATCCACGGCCGGAAGGGGAAAACTATGGCTACACCTTC; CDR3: CSVEDPRPEGENYGYTF
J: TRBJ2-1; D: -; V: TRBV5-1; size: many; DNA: TGCGCCAGCAGCTTGCAGGGACTGGGGGACAATGAGCAGTTCTTC; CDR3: CASSLQGLGDNEQFF
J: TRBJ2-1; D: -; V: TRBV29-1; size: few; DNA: TGCAGCGTCCCCCCCCGGGGCTACAATGAGCAGTTCTTC; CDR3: CSVPPRGYNEQFF
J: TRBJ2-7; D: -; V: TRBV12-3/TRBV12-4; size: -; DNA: TGTGCCAGCAGTTACAGGACGGGGGAGCAGTACTTC; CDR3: CASSYRTGEQYF
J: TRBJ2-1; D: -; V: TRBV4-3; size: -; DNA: TGCGCCAGCAGCCAAGAGGCGGTAAATGAGCAGTTCTTC; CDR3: CASSQEAVNEQFF
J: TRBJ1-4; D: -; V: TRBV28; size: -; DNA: TGTGCCAGCACATACCGGGACCTCTGGTTTTTT; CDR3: CASTYRDLWFF
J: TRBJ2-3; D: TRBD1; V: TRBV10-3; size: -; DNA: TGTGCCACCGGGACAGGTCCCACAGATACGCAGTATTTT; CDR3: CATGTGPTDTQYF
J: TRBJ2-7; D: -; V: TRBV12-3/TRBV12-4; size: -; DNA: TGTGCCAGCAGTTGGGGTGGGGGGACCTACTACGAGCAGTACTTC; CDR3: CASSWGGGTYYEQYF
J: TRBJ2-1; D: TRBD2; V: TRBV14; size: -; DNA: TGTGCCAGCAGCCTGTTAGCGGGAGGCGCCTTTCACAATGAGCAGTTCTTC; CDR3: CASSLLAGGAFHNEQFF
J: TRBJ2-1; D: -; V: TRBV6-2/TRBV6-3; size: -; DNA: TGTGCCAGCACACAAAACCGTCGGGACTCCTCCTTCTCCTACAATGAGCAGTTCTTC; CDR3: CASTQNRRDSSFSYNEQFF
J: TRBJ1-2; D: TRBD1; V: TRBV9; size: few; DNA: TGTGCCAGCAGCGTATCGACGGGACAGAGCTATGGCTACACCTTC; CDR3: CASSVSTGQSYGYTF
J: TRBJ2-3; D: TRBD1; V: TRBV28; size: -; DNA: TGTGCCAGCAGTTTCGGACAGGGGCAAACAGATACGCAGTATTTT; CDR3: CASSFGQGQTDTQYF
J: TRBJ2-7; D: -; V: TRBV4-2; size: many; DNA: TGTGCCAGCAGCCAGGCCCTAGTATTCTACGAGCAGTACTTC; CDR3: CASSQALVFYEQYF